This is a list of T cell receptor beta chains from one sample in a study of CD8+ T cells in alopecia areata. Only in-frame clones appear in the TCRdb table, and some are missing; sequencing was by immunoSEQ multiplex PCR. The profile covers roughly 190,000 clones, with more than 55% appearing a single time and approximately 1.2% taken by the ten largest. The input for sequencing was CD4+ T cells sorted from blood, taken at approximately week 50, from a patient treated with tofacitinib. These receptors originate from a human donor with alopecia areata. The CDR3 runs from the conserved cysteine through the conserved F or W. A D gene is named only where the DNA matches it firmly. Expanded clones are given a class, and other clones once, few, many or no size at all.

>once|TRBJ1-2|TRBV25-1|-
TGTGCCAGCAGTGAATTGGTCGGTGGCTACACCTTC
CASSELVGGYTF
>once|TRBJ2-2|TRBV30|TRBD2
TGTGCCTGGAGTGTAGTACTAGCGGGGACCGGGGAGCTGTTTTTT
CAWSVVLAGTGELFF
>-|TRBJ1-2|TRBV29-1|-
TGCAGCGTCATTTGGAGGAAAAGGGATGGCTACACCTTC
CSVIWRKRDGYTF
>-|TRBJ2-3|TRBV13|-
TGTGCCAGCAGCCAGAGGGATACGCAGTATTTT
CASSQRDTQYF
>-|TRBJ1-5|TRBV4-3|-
TGCGCCAGCAGCCAAACGCCCGGGAACGGGCCCCAGCATTTT
CASSQTPGNGPQHF
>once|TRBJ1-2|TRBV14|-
TGTGCCAGCAGCCTCGGACTGGCGGGAGTCTATGGCTACACCTTC
CASSLGLAGVYGYTF
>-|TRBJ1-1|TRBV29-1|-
TGCAGCGCTCTCGGGGGGACATCGAACACTGAAGCTTTCTTT
CSALGGTSNTEAFF
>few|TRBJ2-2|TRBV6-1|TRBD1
TGTGCCAGCAGTGAAGCTGGGGGGACAGGGACCGGGGAGCTGTTTTTT
CASSEAGGTGTGELFF
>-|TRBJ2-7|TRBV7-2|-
TGTGCCAGCAGCTTAGACGCAGGGACATACGAGCAGTACTTC
CASSLDAGTYEQYF
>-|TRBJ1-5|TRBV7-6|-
TGTGCCAGCAGCTTAGGAGGTGGGTTCAATCAGCCCCAGCATTTT
CASSLGGGFNQPQHF
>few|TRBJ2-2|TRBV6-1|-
TGTGCCAGCAGTGCCGCCCGCGCCGGGGAGCTGTTTTTT
CASSAARAGELFF
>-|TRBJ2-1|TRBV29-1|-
TGCAGCGTCGGACAGCTAAACAATGAGCAGTTCTTC
CSVGQLNNEQFF
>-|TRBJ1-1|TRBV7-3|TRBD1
TGTGCCAGCACCAACCAAGGGGGCCTGAACACTGAAGCTTTCTTT
CASTNQGGLNTEAFF
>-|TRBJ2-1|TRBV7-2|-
TGTGCCAGCAGCTTAGTGGAGGGTACTACCTACAATGAGCAGTTCTTC
CASSLVEGTTYNEQFF
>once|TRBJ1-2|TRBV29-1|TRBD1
TGCAGCGCTGGACAGGGGGCACTTAGGGGCTACACCTTC
CSAGQGALRGYTF
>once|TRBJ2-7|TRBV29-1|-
TGCAGCGTTGAAAGGGCGGCGCGGCAGTACTTC
CSVERAARQYF
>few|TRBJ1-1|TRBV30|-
TGTGCCTGGATCCCGGGACACAACACTGAAGCTTTCTTT
CAWIPGHNTEAFF
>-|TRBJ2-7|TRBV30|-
TGTGCCTGGAGTACGGGTTCTGCCCCCTGTTTCTTC
CAWSTGSAPCFF
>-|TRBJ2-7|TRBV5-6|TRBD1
TGTGCCAGCAGCTTGTCTAGGACAGGGTATGGCGAGCAGTACTTC
CASSLSRTGYGEQYF
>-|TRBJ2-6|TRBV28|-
TGTGCCAGCAGCCCCCCAGGGTCTTCTGGGGCCAACGTCCTGACTTTC
CASSPPGSSGANVLTF
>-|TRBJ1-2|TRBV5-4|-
TGTGCCAGCAGCTTGATTGACTATTCTGGCTACACCTTC
CASSLIDYSGYTF
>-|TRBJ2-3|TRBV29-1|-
TGCAGCGTTGAAGTCGCAGATACGCAGTATTTT
CSVEVADTQYF
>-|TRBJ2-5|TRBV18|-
TGTGCCAGCTCACCAAATAACGGAAACCAAGAGACCCAGTACTTC
CASSPNNGNQETQYF
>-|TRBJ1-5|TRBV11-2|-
TGTGCCAGCAGCCCCGAGCCCCGATCGCCCCAGCATTTT
CASSPEPRSPQHF
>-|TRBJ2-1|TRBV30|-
TGTGCCTGGAGTGTCAGGCAGCCAAATGAGCAGTTCTTC
CAWSVRQPNEQFF
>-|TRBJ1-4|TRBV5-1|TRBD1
TGCGCCAGCAGCGGGACAGGGAATGAAAAACTGTTTTTT
CASSGTGNEKLFF
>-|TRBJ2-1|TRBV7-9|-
TGTGCCAGCAGCCTAGAACGGGGGGCATTCAATGAGCAGTTCTTC
CASSLERGAFNEQFF
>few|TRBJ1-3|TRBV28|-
TGTGCCAGCACAGGTACCTCCTCTGGAAACACCATATATTTT
CASTGTSSGNTIYF
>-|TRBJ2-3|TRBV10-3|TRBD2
TGTGCCATGGGGACTAGCGGGGGCCTTCACCCCACAGATACGCAGTATTTT
CAMGTSGGLHPTDTQYF
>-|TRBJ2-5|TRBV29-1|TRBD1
TGCAGCGTTTCCCCTACAGGGGGCTCAGAGACCCAGTACTTC
CSVSPTGGSETQYF
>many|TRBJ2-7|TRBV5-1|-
TGCGCCAGCAGCGCCCTAGGGAATACCTACGAGCAGTACTTC
CASSALGNTYEQYF
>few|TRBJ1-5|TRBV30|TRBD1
TGTGCCTGGAGTAAAGGACAGGGGAATCGTTCTGGCCAGCCCCAGCATTTT
CAWSKGQGNRSGQPQHF
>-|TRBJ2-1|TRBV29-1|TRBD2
TGCAGCGTTGGAGTCTGGGAGGGTAATGAGCAGTTCTTC
CSVGVWEGNEQFF
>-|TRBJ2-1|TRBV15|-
TGTGCCACCAGCAGAGAACCAAGGGGGGTCGATGAGCAGTTCTTC
CATSREPRGVDEQFF
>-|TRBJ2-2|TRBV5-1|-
TGCGCCAGTTCAGGGGAGAACACCGGGGAGCTGTTTTTT
CASSGENTGELFF
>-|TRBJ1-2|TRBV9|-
TGTGCCAGCAGCGTAGCGGGCAGAATCTATGGCTACACCTTC
CASSVAGRIYGYTF
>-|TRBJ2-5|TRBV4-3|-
TGCGCCAGCAGCCAAGAGTGGGGGGCCATTCAAGAGACCCAGTACTTC
CASSQEWGAIQETQYF
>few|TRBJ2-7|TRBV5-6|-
TGTGCCAGCAGCCGACAGGCCTATCGGCAGTACTTC
CASSRQAYRQYF
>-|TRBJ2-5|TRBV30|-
TGTGCCTGGAGGCGAGCGACGGAGACCCAGTACTTC
CAWRRATETQYF
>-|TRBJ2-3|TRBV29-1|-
TGCAGCGTTAGAAAAGGCACAGATACGCAGTATTTT
CSVRKGTDTQYF
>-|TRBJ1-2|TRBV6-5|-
TGTGCCAGCAGTTACGGGTATAGGGATGGCTACACCTTC
CASSYGYRDGYTF
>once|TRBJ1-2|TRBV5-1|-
TGCGCCAGCAGCTCCGGGACGGACCGTAGGTCACCCACCTTC
CASSSGTDRRSPTF
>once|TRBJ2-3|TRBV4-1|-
TGCGCCAGCAGCCATGGGGAAAAAGATACGCAGTATTTT
CASSHGEKDTQYF
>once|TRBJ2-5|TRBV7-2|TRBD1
TGTGCCAGCAGCTTAGCGGGCAGGGGGGAGACCCAGTACTTC
CASSLAGRGETQYF
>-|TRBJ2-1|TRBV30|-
TGTGCCTGGAGTGTACAGGGAAGTGAGCAGTTCTTC
CAWSVQGSEQFF
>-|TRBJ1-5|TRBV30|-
TGTGCCTGGAGTCTCCAGGGCAATCAGCCCCAGCATTTT
CAWSLQGNQPQHF
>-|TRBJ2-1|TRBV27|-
TGTGCCAGCAGTTTATCTGGCAATGAGCAGTTCTTC
CASSLSGNEQFF
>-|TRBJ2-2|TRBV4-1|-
TGCGCCGGGCAGAGCACCGGGGAGCTGTTTTTT
CAGQSTGELFF
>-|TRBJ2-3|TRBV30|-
TGTGCCTGGAGTGTATCGGGGGGCCTGGATACGCAGTATTTT
CAWSVSGGLDTQYF
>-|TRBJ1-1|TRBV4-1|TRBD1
TGCGCCAGCAGCCGGACAGGGGAAACGAACGCTGAAGCTTTCTTT
CASSRTGETNAEAFF
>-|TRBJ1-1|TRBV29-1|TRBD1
TGCAGCGTTGATCAGGGGGCTAACACTGAAGCTTTCTTT
CSVDQGANTEAFF
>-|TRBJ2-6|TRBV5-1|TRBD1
TGCGCCAGCAGCTTACAGGGGCCCAGCTCTGGGGCCAACGTCCTGACTTTC
CASSLQGPSSGANVLTF
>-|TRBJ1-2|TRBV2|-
TGTGCCAGCAGCGCAGCTAACTATGGCTACACCTTC
CASSAANYGYTF
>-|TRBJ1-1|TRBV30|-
TGTGCCTGGAGTGTAGGGGGGATCGGCACTGAAGCTTTCTTT
CAWSVGGIGTEAFF
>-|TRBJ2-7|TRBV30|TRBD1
TGTGCCTGGAGACGGACAGGGGGATTTGACGAGCAGTACTTC
CAWRRTGGFDEQYF
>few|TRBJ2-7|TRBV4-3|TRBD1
TGCGCCAGCAGCCAAGATCTAGACAGGGGGTCCTACGAGCAGTACTTC
CASSQDLDRGSYEQYF
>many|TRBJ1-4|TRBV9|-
TGTGCCAGCAGCGTAGAAGGCCGCCAAAAACTGTTTTTT
CASSVEGRQKLFF
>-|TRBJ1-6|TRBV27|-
TGTGCCAGCCGGGAATCACTTTATAATTCACCCCCCCACTTT
CASRESLYNSPPHF
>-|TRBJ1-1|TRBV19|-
TGTGCCAGTACTGAGGTCCGGGGGACTGAAGCTTTCTTT
CASTEVRGTEAFF
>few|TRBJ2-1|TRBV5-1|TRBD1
TGCGCCAGCAGAACAGGGGCAGCCAACAATGAGCAGTTCTTC
CASRTGAANNEQFF